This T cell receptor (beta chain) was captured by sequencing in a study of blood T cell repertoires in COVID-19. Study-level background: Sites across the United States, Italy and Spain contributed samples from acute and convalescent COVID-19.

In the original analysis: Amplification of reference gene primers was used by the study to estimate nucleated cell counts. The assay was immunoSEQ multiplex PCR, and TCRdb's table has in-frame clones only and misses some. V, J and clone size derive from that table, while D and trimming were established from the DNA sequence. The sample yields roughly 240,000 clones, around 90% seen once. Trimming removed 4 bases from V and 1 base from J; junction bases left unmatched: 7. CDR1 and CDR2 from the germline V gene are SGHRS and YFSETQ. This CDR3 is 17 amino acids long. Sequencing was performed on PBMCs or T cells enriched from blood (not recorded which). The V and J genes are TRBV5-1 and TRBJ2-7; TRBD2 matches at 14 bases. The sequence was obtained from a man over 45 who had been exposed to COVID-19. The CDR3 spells CASSLGTSGGGSYEQYF. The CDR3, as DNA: TGCGCCAGCAGCCTCGGGACTAGCGGGGGAGGGTCCTACGAGCAGTACTTC.